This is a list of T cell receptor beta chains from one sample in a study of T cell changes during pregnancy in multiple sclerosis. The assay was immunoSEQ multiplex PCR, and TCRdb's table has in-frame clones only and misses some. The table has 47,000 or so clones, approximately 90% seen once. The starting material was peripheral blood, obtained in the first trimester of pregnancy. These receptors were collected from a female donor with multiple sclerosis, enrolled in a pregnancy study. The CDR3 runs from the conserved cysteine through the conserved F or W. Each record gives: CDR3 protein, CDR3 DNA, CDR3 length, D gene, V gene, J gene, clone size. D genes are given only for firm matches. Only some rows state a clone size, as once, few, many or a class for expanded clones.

CDR3 protein: CASGPPTNEKLFF
CDR3 DNA: TGTGCTAGTGGTCCTCCAACTAATGAAAAACTGTTTTTT
CDR3 length: 13
D gene: .
V gene: TRBV12-5
J gene: TRBJ1-4
clone size: .

CDR3 protein: CASSSQQGSAEKLFF
CDR3 DNA: TGCGCCAGCAGCTCACAACAGGGTTCCGCGGAAAAACTGTTTTTT
CDR3 length: 15
D gene: .
V gene: TRBV5-1
J gene: TRBJ1-4
clone size: .

CDR3 protein: CASSPGSPYGYTF
CDR3 DNA: TGTGCCAGCTCCCCGGGGAGCCCCTATGGCTACACCTTC
CDR3 length: 13
D gene: .
V gene: TRBV7-2
J gene: TRBJ1-2
clone size: .

CDR3 protein: CASSRTGSNTEAFF
CDR3 DNA: TGTGCCAGCAGTAGGACAGGGTCGAACACTGAAGCTTTCTTT
CDR3 length: 14
D gene: TRBD1
V gene: TRBV6-5
J gene: TRBJ1-1
clone size: .

CDR3 protein: CASSPRLAGLPGSKNIQYF
CDR3 DNA: TGTGCCAGCAGCCCGCGACTAGCGGGCCTACCCGGGTCCAAAAACATTCAGTACTTC
CDR3 length: 19
D gene: TRBD2
V gene: TRBV7-9
J gene: TRBJ2-4
clone size: .

CDR3 protein: CASSYLQTASYGYTF
CDR3 DNA: TGTGCCAGCAGTTACTTACAGACAGCCTCCTATGGCTACACCTTC
CDR3 length: 15
D gene: .
V gene: TRBV6-5
J gene: TRBJ1-2
clone size: .

CDR3 protein: CASSRDRQETQYF
CDR3 DNA: TGTGCCAGCAGCCGAGACAGACAAGAGACCCAGTACTTC
CDR3 length: 13
D gene: .
V gene: TRBV7-6
J gene: TRBJ2-5
clone size: once

CDR3 protein: CASSFYSGEGQYF
CDR3 DNA: TGTGCCAGCAGCTTTTATTCAGGGGAAGGGCAGTACTTC
CDR3 length: 13
D gene: .
V gene: TRBV7-2
J gene: TRBJ2-7
clone size: once

CDR3 protein: CASSDQVYTEAFF
CDR3 DNA: TGTGCCAGCAGCGACCAGGTATACACTGAAGCTTTCTTT
CDR3 length: 13
D gene: .
V gene: TRBV7-2
J gene: TRBJ1-1
clone size: .

CDR3 protein: CASSPGTLEQFF
CDR3 DNA: TGTGCCAGCAGCCCCGGGACTCTTGAGCAGTTCTTC
CDR3 length: 12
D gene: .
V gene: TRBV7-9
J gene: TRBJ2-1
clone size: .

CDR3 protein: CASSQDDQGGSYTF
CDR3 DNA: TGCGCCAGCAGCCAAGACGACCAGGGAGGGAGCTACACCTTC
CDR3 length: 14
D gene: .
V gene: TRBV4-3
J gene: TRBJ1-2
clone size: .

CDR3 protein: CASSATGGNQPQHF
CDR3 DNA: TGTGCCAGCAGCGCAACAGGGGGCAACCAGCCCCAGCATTTT
CDR3 length: 14
D gene: TRBD1
V gene: TRBV7-2
J gene: TRBJ1-5
clone size: few

CDR3 protein: CAWSRRSGANVLTF
CDR3 DNA: TGTGCCTGGAGTCGGAGGTCTGGGGCCAACGTCCTGACTTTC
CDR3 length: 14
D gene: .
V gene: TRBV30
J gene: TRBJ2-6
clone size: once

CDR3 protein: CASTPPGQHPVRYGYTF
CDR3 DNA: TGTGCCAGCACCCCCCCGGGACAGCACCCTGTACGCTATGGCTACACCTTC
CDR3 length: 17
D gene: TRBD1
V gene: TRBV28
J gene: TRBJ1-2
clone size: once

CDR3 protein: CATSSARARYNEQFF
CDR3 DNA: TGTGCCACCAGCAGTGCTCGTGCCAGGTACAATGAGCAGTTCTTC
CDR3 length: 15
D gene: .
V gene: TRBV15
J gene: TRBJ2-1
clone size: .

CDR3 protein: CASSLLAGGYNEQFF
CDR3 DNA: TGTGCCAGCAGTCTTCTAGCGGGGGGGTACAATGAGCAGTTCTTC
CDR3 length: 15
D gene: TRBD2
V gene: TRBV7-9
J gene: TRBJ2-1
clone size: .

CDR3 protein: CASSLEGDPYGYTF
CDR3 DNA: TGTGCCAGCAGCTTAGAGGGAGATCCCTATGGCTACACCTTC
CDR3 length: 14
D gene: .
V gene: TRBV13
J gene: TRBJ1-2
clone size: .

CDR3 protein: CASSKWGPFRAYSGNTIYF
CDR3 DNA: TGTGCCAGCAGCAAATGGGGGCCATTCAGGGCCTACTCTGGAAACACCATATATTTT
CDR3 length: 19
D gene: .
V gene: TRBV21-1
J gene: TRBJ1-3
clone size: .

CDR3 protein: CATSRDELWTANYGYTF
CDR3 DNA: TGTGCCACCAGCAGAGATGAGTTGTGGACTGCTAACTATGGCTACACCTTC
CDR3 length: 17
D gene: .
V gene: TRBV15
J gene: TRBJ1-2
clone size: .

CDR3 protein: CASSYSPSGGANVLTF
CDR3 DNA: TGTGCCAGCAGTTACTCTCCCTCGGGGGGGGCCAACGTCCTGACTTTC
CDR3 length: 16
D gene: .
V gene: TRBV6-6
J gene: TRBJ2-6
clone size: .

CDR3 protein: CATSLRQGGTEAFF
CDR3 DNA: TGTGCCACCAGCCTGAGACAGGGGGGCACTGAAGCTTTCTTT
CDR3 length: 14
D gene: TRBD1
V gene: TRBV15
J gene: TRBJ1-1
clone size: .

CDR3 protein: CASSGRQGAGNTEAFF
CDR3 DNA: TGTGCCAGCAGCGGCCGACAGGGGGCTGGGAACACTGAAGCTTTCTTT
CDR3 length: 16
D gene: .
V gene: TRBV21-1
J gene: TRBJ1-1
clone size: once

CDR3 protein: CASTYLSGTYEQYF
CDR3 DNA: TGTGCCAGCACCTATCTTAGCGGAACCTACGAGCAGTACTTC
CDR3 length: 14
D gene: .
V gene: TRBV5-6
J gene: TRBJ2-7
clone size: .

CDR3 protein: CASSDREEYEQFF
CDR3 DNA: TGTGCCAGCAGTGACAGGGAGGAGTATGAGCAGTTCTTC
CDR3 length: 13
D gene: .
V gene: TRBV2
J gene: TRBJ2-1
clone size: .

CDR3 protein: CASSLGFQDRDRATNEKLFF
CDR3 DNA: TGTGCCAGTAGCTTGGGTTTCCAGGACAGGGACCGTGCAACTAATGAAAAACTGTTTTTT
CDR3 length: 20
D gene: TRBD1
V gene: TRBV19
J gene: TRBJ1-4
clone size: .

CDR3 protein: CASSEAGDYGYTF
CDR3 DNA: TGTGCCAGCAGTGAAGCAGGGGACTATGGCTACACCTTC
CDR3 length: 13
D gene: .
V gene: TRBV6-1
J gene: TRBJ1-2
clone size: .

CDR3 protein: CASSPPAWSSSYNEQFF
CDR3 DNA: TGTGCCAGCAGCCCCCCTGCGTGGTCGAGCTCCTACAATGAGCAGTTCTTC
CDR3 length: 17
D gene: .
V gene: TRBV5-6
J gene: TRBJ2-1
clone size: .

CDR3 protein: CASRPPGTGGLVMFF
CDR3 DNA: TGTGCCAGCAGACCCCCGGGGACAGGGGGCCTGGTTATGTTCTTC
CDR3 length: 15
D gene: TRBD1
V gene: TRBV11-2
J gene: TRBJ2-1
clone size: .

CDR3 protein: CASSLNRVSGANVLTF
CDR3 DNA: TGTGCCAGCAGCTTGAACCGAGTCTCTGGGGCCAACGTCCTGACTTTC
CDR3 length: 16
D gene: .
V gene: TRBV5-6
J gene: TRBJ2-6
clone size: few

CDR3 protein: CASKLTGSHGYTF
CDR3 DNA: TGTGCCAGCAAGTTAACAGGGTCCCATGGCTACACCTTC
CDR3 length: 13
D gene: .
V gene: TRBV27
J gene: TRBJ1-2
clone size: .

CDR3 protein: CASSLKGRTGSSGYNSPLHF
CDR3 DNA: TGCGCCAGCAGCTTGAAAGGGCGAACGGGAAGCTCGGGATATAATTCACCCCTCCACTTT
CDR3 length: 20
D gene: .
V gene: TRBV5-1
J gene: TRBJ1-6
clone size: .

CDR3 protein: CASSFNRGPNTGELFF
CDR3 DNA: TGCGCCAGCAGCTTCAACAGGGGGCCGAACACCGGGGAGCTGTTTTTT
CDR3 length: 16
D gene: TRBD1
V gene: TRBV5-1
J gene: TRBJ2-2
clone size: .

CDR3 protein: CASTHRGTGKAGELFF
CDR3 DNA: TGTGCCAGCACCCACCGAGGGACAGGGAAGGCCGGGGAGCTGTTTTTT
CDR3 length: 16
D gene: TRBD1
V gene: TRBV7-8
J gene: TRBJ2-2
clone size: .

CDR3 protein: CAWSGELAGRQETQYF
CDR3 DNA: TGTGCCTGGAGTGGAGAACTAGCGGGGCGCCAAGAGACCCAGTACTTC
CDR3 length: 16
D gene: TRBD2
V gene: TRBV30
J gene: TRBJ2-5
clone size: few

CDR3 protein: CASSVEAGLSGNTIYF
CDR3 DNA: TGTGCCAGCAGCGTAGAGGCAGGCCTCTCTGGAAACACCATATATTTT
CDR3 length: 16
D gene: .
V gene: TRBV9
J gene: TRBJ1-3
clone size: .

CDR3 protein: CASSLWQANQPQHF
CDR3 DNA: TGTGCCAGCAGTTTGTGGCAGGCAAATCAGCCCCAGCATTTT
CDR3 length: 14
D gene: .
V gene: TRBV28
J gene: TRBJ1-5
clone size: .

CDR3 protein: CASSLDRVITGELFF
CDR3 DNA: TGTGCCAGCAGCTTAGACAGGGTTATAACCGGGGAGCTGTTTTTT
CDR3 length: 15
D gene: .
V gene: TRBV7-2
J gene: TRBJ2-2
clone size: .

CDR3 protein: CASAVSGANVLTF
CDR3 DNA: TGTGCCAGCGCAGTCTCTGGGGCCAACGTCCTGACTTTC
CDR3 length: 13
D gene: .
V gene: TRBV6-1
J gene: TRBJ2-6
clone size: .

CDR3 protein: CASSIGGPTEAFF
CDR3 DNA: TGTGCCAGTAGCATAGGGGGCCCCACTGAAGCTTTCTTT
CDR3 length: 13
D gene: TRBD1
V gene: TRBV19
J gene: TRBJ1-1
clone size: .

CDR3 protein: CAWSQPGMDTEAFF
CDR3 DNA: TGTGCCTGGAGTCAGCCAGGGATGGACACTGAAGCTTTCTTT
CDR3 length: 14
D gene: .
V gene: TRBV30
J gene: TRBJ1-1
clone size: .

CDR3 protein: CASSQDRETEAFF
CDR3 DNA: TGTGCCAGCAGCCAGGACAGGGAGACTGAAGCTTTCTTT
CDR3 length: 13
D gene: TRBD1
V gene: TRBV7-3
J gene: TRBJ1-1
clone size: .

CDR3 protein: CASSLLGGGTEAFF
CDR3 DNA: TGTGCCAGCAGCTTACTAGGAGGAGGCACTGAAGCTTTCTTT
CDR3 length: 14
D gene: .
V gene: TRBV7-2
J gene: TRBJ1-1
clone size: .

CDR3 protein: CASSVAGSTDTQYF
CDR3 DNA: TGTGCCAGCAGTGTAGCGGGTAGCACAGATACGCAGTATTTT
CDR3 length: 14
D gene: TRBD2
V gene: TRBV6-4
J gene: TRBJ2-3
clone size: few

CDR3 protein: CASSLVPSGGAPDTQYF
CDR3 DNA: TGCGCCAGCAGCTTGGTTCCTAGCGGGGGGGCCCCAGATACGCAGTATTTT
CDR3 length: 17
D gene: TRBD2
V gene: TRBV5-1
J gene: TRBJ2-3
clone size: .

CDR3 protein: CASRGGRTTGELFF
CDR3 DNA: TGTGCCAGCAGAGGCGGCCGCACCACCGGGGAGCTGTTTTTT
CDR3 length: 14
D gene: .
V gene: TRBV2
J gene: TRBJ2-2
clone size: .